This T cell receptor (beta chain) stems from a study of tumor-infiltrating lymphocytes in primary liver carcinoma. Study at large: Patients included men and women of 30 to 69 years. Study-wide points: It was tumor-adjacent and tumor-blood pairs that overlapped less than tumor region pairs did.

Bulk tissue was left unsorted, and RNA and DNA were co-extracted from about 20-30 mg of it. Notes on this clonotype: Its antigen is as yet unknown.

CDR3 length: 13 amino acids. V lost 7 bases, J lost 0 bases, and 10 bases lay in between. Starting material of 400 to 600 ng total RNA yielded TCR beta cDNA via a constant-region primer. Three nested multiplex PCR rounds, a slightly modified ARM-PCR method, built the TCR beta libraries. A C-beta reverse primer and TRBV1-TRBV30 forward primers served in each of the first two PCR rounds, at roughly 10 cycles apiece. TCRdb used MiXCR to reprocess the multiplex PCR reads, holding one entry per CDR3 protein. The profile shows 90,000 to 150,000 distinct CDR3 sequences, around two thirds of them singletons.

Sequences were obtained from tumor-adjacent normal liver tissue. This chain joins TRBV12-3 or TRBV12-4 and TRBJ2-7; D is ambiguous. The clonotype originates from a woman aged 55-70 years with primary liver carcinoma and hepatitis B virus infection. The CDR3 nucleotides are TGTGCCAGCACCAGCGACGGCTCCTACGAGCAGTACGTC. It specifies CASTSDGSYEQYV.